This T cell receptor beta chain was captured in a study of T-cell memory formation after mild COVID-19. Study background: For the most part, TCR clusters were specific to one donor.

This clonotype was seen a few times. The germline V gene encodes CDR1 MNHEY and CDR2 SVGAGI. CDR3 length equals 13 residues. The V and J ends lost 5 bases and 4 bases respectively, with 6 bases between them. Using its own MiXCR run on the 5' RACE reads, TCRdb lists one record per CDR3 protein. Of around 530,000 distinct CDR3 sequences in the sample, approximately 21% are singletons; the top ten hold roughly 8.1%. The genes are TRBV6-5 and TRBJ1-6; D ambiguous. Material for sequencing was PBMCs or a T cell subset sorted from them (not recorded which). The receptor was derived from an adult woman who had mild COVID-19 (a few samples of this study predate the infection). Cell type and time point are not known. The CDR3 bases are TGTGCCAGCAGTATCGAGTATAATTCACCCCTCCACTTT. Its translation: CASSIEYNSPLHF.